Shown below are 28 T cell receptor beta chains from a single sample sequenced in a study of PD-L1 blockade in urothelial cancer. Measured with immunoSEQ multiplex PCR; TCRdb has only the in-frame clones, and not every one. The sample contains approximately 38,000 clones, 83% of which appear only once. The sample consisted of PBMCs, taken around atezolizumab (anti-PD-L1) treatment. The source is a man in his 60s with urothelial cancer.

The CDR3 DNA reads as TGCAGCGTTGTGGACAGGCCCTTTAACTATGGCTACACCTTC. Its protein is CSVVDRPFNYGYTF. V usage is TRBV29-1 and J usage is TRBJ1-2; 7 bases agree with TRBD1. Unmatched junction bases numbered 6, after V lost 4 bases and J lost 1 base. This CDR3 is 14 amino acids long. Germline V gives CDR1 SQVTM, CDR2 ANQGSEA.

The rearrangement links TRBV19 to TRBJ1-1; D not resolved. This CDR3 spans 15 amino acids. Germline V CDR1 and CDR2: LNHDA, SQIVND (reference sequence). V dropped 6 bases and J dropped 5 bases, with 19 bases sitting between them. Written as DNA, the CDR3 is TGTGCCAGTAGGGACCAACGGAGGCTTGGGACTGAAGCTTTCTTT. Translated: CASRDQRRLGTEAFF.

The genes are TRBV28 and TRBJ1-5, with D maybe TRBD1 (5 bases). Germline values: CDR1 MDHEN, CDR2 SYDVKM. With 0 bases removed from V and 2 bases from J, the gap between germline ends came to 14 bases. This CDR3 region has 17 residues. The DNA of the CDR3 is TGTGCCAGCAGTTTATGGGGCGGGGGAGGAGGCAATCAGCCCCAGCATTTT. This encodes CASSLWGGGGGNQPQHF.

This sequence joins TRBV5-1 and TRBJ1-2, with 7 bases identical to TRBD1. Trimming at V came to 8 bases and at J to 6 bases, leaving 7 bases not matched to a gene. Germline assignment: CDR1 SGHRS and CDR2 YFSETQ. This CDR3 comprises 12 residues. Here the CDR3 reads CASGQAEDGYTF. In nucleotides, the CDR3 is TGCGCCAGTGGACAGGCAGAAGATGGCTACACCTTC. The full variable domain, completed using reference TRBV5-1 and TRBJ1-2, is KAGVTQTPRYLIKTRGQQVTLSCSPISGHRSVSWYQQTPGQGLQFLFEYFSETQRNKGNFPGRFSGRQFSNSRSEMNVSTLELGDSALYLCASGQAEDGYTFGSGTRLTVV.

The rearrangement links TRBV19 to TRBJ2-7; 8 bases map to TRBD1. The CDR3 runs to 15 residues. The V and J ends lost 1 base and 3 bases, in that order; junction bases with no gene match: 5. Per the germline V gene, CDR1 is LNHDA and CDR2 is SQIVND (reference sequence). The CDR3 DNA sequence: TGTGCCAGTAGTATAGCAGCAGGGGGCCTCTACGAGCAGTACTTC. This encodes CASSIAAGGLYEQYF.

This chain joins TRBV10-3 and TRBJ2-1; 8 bases match TRBD2. CDR3 length equals 15 residues. The germline V gene encodes CDR1 ENHRY and CDR2 SYGVKD. Trimming removed 2 bases from V and 7 bases from J; junction bases left unmatched: 7. This CDR3 reads CAISEGGGPRNEQFF. The CDR3 nucleotides are TGTGCCATCAGTGAGGGCGGGGGGCCCCGGAATGAGCAGTTCTTC.

The chain couples TRBV14 to TRBJ2-1, with unresolved D. Trimming left V 1 base short and J 4 bases short, with 2 bases between. The CDR3 runs to 12 residues. From germline, CDR1 is SGHDN and CDR2 FVKESK. CDR3 nucleotide sequence: TGTGCCAGCAGCCAAGCGTACAATGAGCAGTTCTTC. Its translation: CASSQAYNEQFF.

This clone was observed once. The chain is built from TRBV27 and TRBJ2-2, with 7 bases fitting TRBD2. The junction had 9 bases not matched to a gene; V was cut back by 6 bases and J by 5 bases. There are 15 residues in the CDR3. CDR1 is MNHEY, CDR2 SMNVEV, per germline (reference sequence). CDR3 in amino acids: CASSPQLAPTGELFF. For the CDR3, the DNA is TGTGCCAGCAGCCCTCAACTAGCGCCGACCGGGGAGCTGTTTTTT.

The rearrangement links TRBV28 to TRBJ2-3; 8 bases agree with TRBD1. Trimming cost V 4 bases and J 1 base; bases outside gene matches: 7. The germline V gene has CDR1 MDHEN and CDR2 SYDVKM. The CDR3 is 16 amino acids. The chain's CDR3 is CASSSPAGGGTDTQYF. The CDR3 DNA sequence: TGTGCCAGCAGTTCCCCAGCAGGGGGCGGCACAGATACGCAGTATTTT. Based on the CDR3 plus reference TRBV28 and TRBJ2-3, the full variable domain is DVKVTQSSRYLVKRTGEKVFLECVQDMDHENMFWYRQDPGLGLRLIYFSYDVKMKEKGDIPEGYSVSREKKERFSLILESASTNQTSMYLCASSSPAGGGTDTQYFGPGTRLTVL.

The chain uses TRBV9 and TRBJ2-6, with a tentative D call TRBD1 (5 bases). V gave up 1 base and J gave up 3 bases, with 5 bases separating them. From germline, CDR1 is SGDLS and CDR2 YYNGEE. This CDR3 has 14 residues. The CDR3 spells CASSVQGGANVLTF. In DNA form, the CDR3 reads TGTGCCAGCAGCGTACAGGGTGGGGCCAACGTCCTGACTTTC.

The rearrangement joins TRBV5-1 to TRBJ1-1; D gene unclear. CDR1 SGHRS and CDR2 YFSETQ come from the germline V gene. The V end was cut by 5 bases, the J end by 2 bases, with 13 bases between. This CDR3 has 14 residues. CDR3 in amino acids: CASRNTGSNTEAFF. The CDR3 DNA is TGCGCCAGCAGAAATACGGGTTCAAACACTGAAGCTTTCTTT.

This chain uses TRBV23-1 with TRBJ2-2; weak D call: TRBD2 (8 bases). TRBV23-1 qualifies as an ORF whose function is uncertain. V dropped 6 bases and J dropped 4 bases, with 15 bases sitting between them. There are 15 residues in the CDR3. The CDR3 loop reads CASRYREGATGELFF. The CDR3 DNA sequence: TGCGCCAGCAGATACCGGGAGGGGGCCACCGGGGAGCTGTTTTTT.

This clone is a singleton in its sample. The V and J genes are TRBV28 and TRBJ2-7; TRBD2 matches 9 bases. V was clipped by 3 bases and J by 7 bases; unmatched bases: 10. Germline values: CDR1 MDHEN, CDR2 SYDVKM. CDR3 size: 15 residues. The CDR3 nucleotides read TGTGCCAGCAGTTTCGTTCTTGGGGCGGGAGGGGAGCAGTACTTC. Protein product: CASSFVLGAGGEQYF.

V gene TRBV4-2 combines with J gene TRBJ2-1, with 8 bases aligning to TRBD2. CDR3 length: 17 amino acids. CDR1 LGHNA and CDR2 YNFKEQ come from the germline V gene. Unmatched junction bases numbered 7, after V lost 3 bases and J lost 0 bases. This CDR3 reads CASSHASSGHSYNEQFF. CDR3 DNA: TGTGCCAGCAGCCATGCATCTAGCGGGCACTCCTACAATGAGCAGTTCTTC.

This clone was detected once. This chain links TRBV7-6 with TRBJ2-7, with 7 nucleotides matching TRBD1. There are 14 residues in the CDR3. Germline trimming cut 5 bases from V and 0 bases from J; bases unmatched to any gene: 4. Germline assignment: CDR1 SGHVS and CDR2 FNYEAQ. DNA of the CDR3: TGTGCCAGCAGCCGGGACAGCGTCTCCTACGAGCAGTACTTC. Its protein product is CASSRDSVSYEQYF.

This chain links TRBV9 with TRBJ2-4; 11 bases are shared with TRBD1. The V gene's germline CDR1 is SGDLS and CDR2 YYNGEE. V was clipped by 3 bases and J by 5 bases; unmatched bases: 10. This CDR3 has 17 amino acids. The CDR3 sequence: CASSAKDRGPPENIQYF. The CDR3 coding sequence is TGTGCCAGCAGCGCTAAGGACAGGGGGCCACCAGAAAACATTCAGTACTTC.

V and J are TRBV6-5 and TRBJ2-1, with unresolved D. Germline lookup yields CDR1 MNHEY and CDR2 SVGAGI. V was shortened by 9 bases and J by 3 bases, with 9 bases between the two germline ends. The CDR3 contains 12 residues. The CDR3 protein is CASSRGYNEQFF. The CDR3 DNA reads TGTGCCAGTTCCCGCGGCTACAATGAGCAGTTCTTC.

The chain has TRBV6-1 and TRBJ1-4, with D maybe TRBD1 (6 bases). V dropped 2 bases and J dropped 10 bases, with 14 bases sitting between them. This CDR3 region has 14 residues. CDR1 MNHNS and CDR2 SASEGT come from the germline V gene. The CDR3 loop is CASSERGGWGKLFF. In nucleotides, the CDR3 is TGTGCCAGCAGTGAAAGGGGGGGCTGGGGAAAACTGTTTTTT.

This sequence joins TRBV5-4 and TRBJ1-2, with TRBD1 as a possible D gene (6 bases). This CDR3 contains 13 residues. Trimming took 4 bases from V and 7 from J, leaving 14 bases between them. CDR1 and CDR2 from the germline V gene are SGHNT and YYREEE (reference sequence). The CDR3 loop is CASSRGQSSGYTF. In nucleotides, the CDR3 is TGTGCCAGCAGCAGAGGACAGAGTAGTGGCTACACCTTC.

V is TRBV4-1 and J is TRBJ2-7, with TRBD1 identical over 7 bases. Losses at the gene ends were 0 bases for V and 0 bases for J; bases not matched to a gene: 8. CDR3 length equals 17 residues. From germline, CDR1 is MGHRA and CDR2 YSYEKL. The CDR3: CASSQEGGVRSSYEQYF. As DNA, the CDR3 is TGCGCCAGCAGCCAAGAAGGGGGCGTCAGGAGCTCCTACGAGCAGTACTTC.

This clone is medium-sized in the sample. V usage is TRBV28 and J usage is TRBJ1-2; D is perhaps TRBD1 (6 bases). Germline lookup yields CDR1 MDHEN and CDR2 SYDVKM. The CDR3 consists of 15 residues. V was clipped by 8 bases and J by 4 bases, with 20 bases between them. The CDR3 loop is CASLPTRQAVYGYTF. The CDR3 DNA follows: TGTGCCAGCCTTCCAACCCGACAGGCCGTCTATGGCTACACCTTC.

This clone was seen many times. The gene calls are TRBV6-5 and TRBJ1-1; D perhaps matches TRBD1 (5 bases). CDR1 and CDR2 from the germline V gene are MNHEY and SVGAGI. Trimming took off 2 bases at V and 1 base at J, with 8 bases between the two ends. The CDR3 runs to 14 residues. The CDR3 bases are TGTGCCAGCAGTTACGACAGAAAGAACACTGAAGCTTTCTTT. Translation gives CASSYDRKNTEAFF.

J is TRBJ2-5 and V is TRBV11-3; 8 bases line up with TRBD1. The length of the CDR3 is 13 residues. Per germline, CDR1 SGHNT and CDR2 YENEEA. Trimming took 4 bases from V and 3 from J; bases not matched to a gene: 1. In nucleotides, the CDR3 is TGTGCCAGCAGCTCGACAGGGGAAGAGACCCAGTACTTC. Protein: CASSSTGEETQYF.

This chain links TRBV5-1 with TRBJ1-1; D possibly corresponds to TRBD1 (6 bases). V was cut by 2 bases and J by 4 bases, with 12 bases left in between. Germline V gene lookup returns CDR1 SGHRS and CDR2 YFSETQ. The CDR3 covers 14 residues. The CDR3 is CASSFRGLSTEAFF. CDR3 bases: TGCGCCAGCAGCTTCAGGGGTTTGAGCACTGAAGCTTTCTTT. Based on the CDR3 plus reference TRBV5-1 and TRBJ1-1, the full variable domain is KAGVTQTPRYLIKTRGQQVTLSCSPISGHRSVSWYQQTPGQGLQFLFEYFSETQRNKGNFPGRFSGRQFSNSRSEMNVSTLELGDSALYLCASSFRGLSTEAFFGQGTRLTVV.

The V call is TRBV10-3, the J call TRBJ2-5; no definite D call. Trimming stripped 11 bases from V and 0 bases from J, with 10 bases between. This CDR3 region has 12 residues. CDR1 and CDR2 from the germline V gene are ENHRY and SYGVKD. DNA of the CDR3: TGTGCCTCAACCGACAACCAAGAGACCCAGTACTTC. It codes for CASTDNQETQYF.

The rearrangement joins TRBV5-4 to TRBJ1-2; D is unclear. The germline V gene encodes CDR1 SGHNT and CDR2 YYREEE (reference sequence). The germline V and J ends were trimmed by 4 bases and 3 bases, with 13 bases remaining between them. The CDR3 is 14 residues long. The CDR3 sequence: CASSPETAHYGYTF. In DNA, the CDR3 is TGTGCCAGCAGCCCAGAAACAGCCCACTATGGCTACACCTTC. The whole variable domain, remainder taken from reference TRBV5-4 and TRBJ1-2, is ETGVTQSPTHLIKTRGQQVTLRCSSQSGHNTVSWYQQALGQGPQFIFQYYREEENGRGNFPPRFSGLQFPNYSSELNVNALELDDSALYLCASSPETAHYGYTFGSGTRLTVV.

The chain has TRBV5-1 and TRBJ2-5; a possible D gene is TRBD1 (6 bases). Germline V gene sequence: CDR1 SGHRS, CDR2 YFSETQ. The germline V and J ends were trimmed by 0 bases and 1 base, with 10 bases remaining between them. This CDR3 is built from 15 residues. CDR3 sequence reads: CASSLAEGGQETQYF. The CDR3 DNA follows: TGCGCCAGCAGCTTGGCCGAAGGGGGCCAAGAGACCCAGTACTTC. Together with reference TRBV5-1 and TRBJ2-5, the CDR3 gives the full variable domain: KAGVTQTPRYLIKTRGQQVTLSCSPISGHRSVSWYQQTPGQGLQFLFEYFSETQRNKGNFPGRFSGRQFSNSRSEMNVSTLELGDSALYLCASSLAEGGQETQYFGPGTRLLVL.

This clone came up a few times. The rearrangement uses TRBV11-2 and TRBJ1-1; 7 bases are a match to TRBD1. Germline lookup yields CDR1 SGHAT and CDR2 FQNNGV. The J segment lost 1 base and the V segment lost 5 bases, leaving 7 bases of the junction unmatched. The CDR3 runs to 15 residues. This CDR3 reads CASSPLRGANTEAFF. In DNA, the CDR3 is TGTGCCAGCAGCCCACTCAGGGGGGCGAACACTGAAGCTTTCTTT. Using reference TRBV11-2 and TRBJ1-1 for the parts outside the CDR3, the full variable domain is EAGVAQSPRYKIIEKRQSVAFWCNPISGHATLYWYQQILGQGPKLLIQFQNNGVVDDSQLPKDRFSAERLKGVDSTLKIQPAKLEDSAVYLCASSPLRGANTEAFFGQGTRLTVV.